What follows is one TCR beta chain and its context. What it recognizes is unknown. TCRdb passed the reads through MiXCR, listing each CDR3 protein once. The repertoire holds around 770,000 distinct CDR3 sequences, with almost 30% as singletons. This entry comes from a study of T cell repertoires in cytomegalovirus infection. Study overall: CMV epitopes, recently identified HLA-C-restricted and well-studied HLA-B-restricted, were used.

Looked up from germline, CDR1 is SGDLS and CDR2 is YYNGEE. This CDR3 is 15 amino acids long. Trimming took off 0 bases at V and 1 base at J, with 9 bases between the two ends. The study, taken as a whole, reports: Of the TCR beta families, the public ones yielded a cumulative frequency that identified carriers of CMV plus the relevant HLA.

The sequences come from cultured CD8+ T cells from PBMCs, collected from culture after CMV antigen stimulation. This chain joins TRBV9 and TRBJ2-3; D unclear. The source of this sequence is a human donor in good health (CMV status not recorded). Some clones in this sample may be carry-over from other donors' samples. In DNA form, the CDR3 reads TGTGCCAGCAGCGTAGACTACCCTCGCACAGATACGCAGTATTTT. This sequence encodes CASSVDYPRTDTQYF.